This TCR beta chain stems from a study of graft-versus-host responses after intestinal transplantation. Overall study: Multivisceral, liver-intestinal, or isolated intestinal grafts went to recipients.

The starting material, graft tissue, was processed to release intraepithelial and lamina propria lymphocytes. Generated by immunoSEQ multiplex PCR, the TCRdb table keeps only in-frame clones and is missing some. The profile covers about 15,000 clones, with around 69% appearing a single time and approximately 3.7% taken by the ten largest. V was cut by 6 bases and J by 0 bases, with 15 bases left in between. The germline gives CDR1 SNHLY, CDR2 FYNNEI. This CDR3 is 16 amino acids long. The sequences come from ileum tissue, collected 14 days after transplant. V is TRBV2 and J is TRBJ1-5; perhaps TRBD1 as D (5 bases). This receptor was taken from a human patient who received an intestinal transplant, so some T cells may come from the graft donor. Here the CDR3 reads CASSNLGDYSNQPQHF. The CDR3 nucleotides are TGTGCCAGCAGCAACCTTGGGGACTATAGCAATCAGCCCCAGCATTTT.